The T cell receptor beta chain under discussion was sequenced for a study of CD8 T cells in Susac syndrome. Random hexamers were used to reverse transcribe an amount of about 0.45 to 1 ug RNA. MiXCR, applied by TCRdb to the immunoSEQ multiplex PCR reads, yields one record per CDR3 protein. The data show fewer than 200,000 distinct CDR3 sequences, approximately 94% seen once. V lost 1 base and J lost 4, with 10 bases in between. Germline V gives CDR1 PRHDT, CDR2 FYEKMQ (reference sequence). CDR3 length: 14 residues. This chain joins TRBV13 and TRBJ1-2, with a possible D match to TRBD1 (5 bases). Input material: CD4+ T cells from PBMCs. The clonotype comes from a human donor in good health. CDR3 sequence (DNA): TGTGCCAGCAGCTTAGAGGCAGGGCCCTATGGCTACACCTTC. Residues: CASSLEAGPYGYTF.